The 10 T cell receptor beta chains listed next were all sequenced from one sample in a study of T cells after yellow fever vaccination (dated by TCRdb to the late 2010s). Libraries came from 5' RACE. The sequencer listed for this sample is Illumina HiSeq 2500. TCRdb trimmed the raw reads at Q25, called clones with MiXCR and kept productive beta chains. Here each entry gathers all rows of one CDR3 protein and keeps the most common genes and DNA. The sample includes 350,000 or so distinct CDR3 sequences, with roughly 8.3% observed a single time. The ten largest make up 15% to 20% of the sample. This sample's treatment or condition label indicates: live attenuated yellow fever vaccine strain. The input for sequencing was PBMCs, taken 45 days after the first yellow fever vaccination. The receptors shown here come from a man aged 18 to 30 who received the YFV17D yellow fever vaccine.

The chain is built from TRBV9 and TRBJ2-3, with TRBD2 matching 10 bases. Germline V gene lookup returns CDR1 SGDLS and CDR2 YYNGEE. The CDR3 loop spans 17 amino acids. The junction had 10 bases not matched to a gene; V was cut back by 0 bases and J by 6 bases. CDR3 loop: CASSVAGTSAGPDTQYF. The CDR3 DNA reads as TGTGCCAGCAGCGTAGCCGGGACTAGCGCGGGTCCTGATACGCAGTATTTT. Based on the CDR3 plus reference TRBV9 and TRBJ2-3, the full variable domain is DSGVTQTPKHLITATGQRVTLRCSPRSGDLSVYWYQQSLDQGLQFLIQYYNGEERAKGNILERFSAQQFPDLHSELNLSSLELGDSALYFCASSVAGTSAGPDTQYFGPGTRLTVL.

This clonotype was detected a few times. This chain connects TRBV7-2 to TRBJ2-7; 7 bases map to TRBD1. The CDR3 spans 13 residues. The V and J ends lost 3 bases and 4 bases, in that order; junction bases with no gene match: 3. Germline V CDR1 and CDR2: SGHTA, FQGNSA. The CDR3 bases are TGTGCCAGCAGCTTCGACAGGGAATACGAGCAGTACGTC. Its protein product is CASSFDREYEQYV.

This clonotype appeared a few times. The chain carries TRBV6-1 and TRBJ2-1; 8 bases are a match to TRBD1. The CDR3 consists of 15 residues. Germline V lookup: CDR1 MNHNS, CDR2 SASEGT. Unmatched junction bases numbered 5, after V lost 3 bases and J lost 4 bases. CDR3 sequence reads: CASSDGQGAYNEQFF. DNA of the CDR3: TGTGCCAGCAGTGATGGCCAGGGGGCATACAATGAGCAGTTCTTC.

This CDR3 reads CASSQEGGQPQHF. CDR3 sequence (DNA): TGTGCCAGCAGCCAAGAGGGAGGGCAGCCCCAGCATTTT. The chain employs TRBV3-1 and TRBJ1-5; D is undetermined. This CDR3 region has 13 residues. V was pared by 0 bases and J by 7 bases, with 7 bases between. Germline V gives CDR1 LGHDT, CDR2 YNNKEL (reference sequence).

Many counts were recorded for this clonotype. The chain uses TRBV25-1 and TRBJ1-5, with 10 bases matching TRBD1. V lost 3 bases, J lost 6 bases, and 8 bases stayed unmatched. Germline CDR1 reads MGHDK; CDR2 reads SYGVNS. The CDR3 totals 16 residues. The CDR3 bases are TGTGCCAGCAGTGAGGGGGGACAGGGGATTAGTCAGCCCCAGCATTTT. Translating gives CASSEGGQGISQPQHF.

V and J are TRBV23-1 and TRBJ2-6; the D gene is possibly TRBD1 (5 bases). TRBV23-1 is reported as an ORF; its role is uncertain. CDR3 size: 16 residues. V lost 3 bases and J lost 0, with 9 bases in between. CDR3 residues: CASSQSTVSGANVLTF. The CDR3 nucleotides read TGCGCCAGCAGTCAGTCGACAGTCTCTGGGGCCAACGTCCTGACTTTC.

This clonotype turned up a few times. The gene calls are TRBV9 and TRBJ2-1; D assignment may be TRBD1 or TRBD2 (7 bases each). Germline loops: CDR1 SGDLS, CDR2 YYNGEE. The CDR3 is 13 amino acids. With 2 bases removed from V and 10 bases from J, the gap between germline ends came to 13 bases. The CDR3 bases are TGTGCCAGCAGCGTGGGAGGGGGCAAGGAGCAGTTCTTC. Protein product: CASSVGGGKEQFF.

The chain has TRBV4-1 and TRBJ2-1; possible D gene TRBD2, 6 bases. CDR1 and CDR2 (germline): MGHRA, YSYEKL. V was pared by 0 bases and J by 3 bases, with 12 bases between. This CDR3 comprises 16 residues. CDR3 in amino acids: CASSQDGRLDYNEQFF. CDR3 in DNA: TGCGCCAGCAGCCAAGATGGGAGGCTAGACTACAATGAGCAGTTCTTC.

The rearrangement uses TRBV11-2 and TRBJ2-5; 8 nucleotides align to TRBD1. CDR3 length: 20 amino acids. Per germline, CDR1 SGHAT and CDR2 FQNNGV. Germline trimming cut 5 bases from V and 0 bases from J; bases unmatched to any gene: 20. The CDR3 here is CASSPSLWTGRRKYQETQYF. CDR3 DNA sequence: TGTGCCAGCAGCCCCTCATTGTGGACAGGGCGTAGGAAGTACCAAGAGACCCAGTACTTC. Using reference TRBV11-2 and TRBJ2-5 for the parts outside the CDR3, the full variable domain is EAGVAQSPRYKIIEKRQSVAFWCNPISGHATLYWYQQILGQGPKLLIQFQNNGVVDDSQLPKDRFSAERLKGVDSTLKIQPAKLEDSAVYLCASSPSLWTGRRKYQETQYFGPGTRLLVL.

This clonotype was seen more than once but under ten times. The rearrangement links TRBV5-1 to TRBJ2-7, with TRBD1 matching 8 bases. Germline V gene lookup returns CDR1 SGHRS and CDR2 YFSETQ. There are 14 residues in the CDR3. Trimming at V came to 0 bases and at J to 7 bases, leaving 6 bases not matched to a gene. The CDR3 region has the DNA TGCGCCAGCAGCTTGGGGACAGGGATCAGGGAGCAGTACTTC. This sequence encodes CASSLGTGIREQYF.